This TCR beta chain was identified during a study of OX40 agonist ivuxolimab in advanced cancers. Study-level information: Patients in dose escalation had liver, melanoma, kidney or head and neck cancers. There were three patients with partial responses, one having hepatocellular carcinoma and two cutaneous melanoma.

TCRdb keeps only in-frame clones here, not all; method: immunoSEQ multiplex PCR. The sample gives tens of thousands of clones, more than 80% of which show up once; 2% to 3% is in the top ten. This clone has a handful of counts. Sequencing used CD4+ or CD8+ T cells sorted from blood, obtained in a trial of the OX40 agonist ivuxolimab. This sequence was found in an adult with an advanced solid tumor such as melanoma, head and neck, liver or kidney cancer.

The CDR3 sequence is CASSYGGIWYTEAFF. The DNA of the CDR3 is TGTGCCAGCAGTTACGGAGGAATCTGGTACACTGAAGCTTTCTTT. This sequence joins TRBV6-6 and TRBJ1-1; unclear D gene. Between the trimmed V and J ends, which lost 2 bases and 3 bases, there was a span of 13 bases. The CDR3 contains 15 residues. Germline V gene data show CDR1 as MNHNY and CDR2 as SVGAGI (reference sequence).